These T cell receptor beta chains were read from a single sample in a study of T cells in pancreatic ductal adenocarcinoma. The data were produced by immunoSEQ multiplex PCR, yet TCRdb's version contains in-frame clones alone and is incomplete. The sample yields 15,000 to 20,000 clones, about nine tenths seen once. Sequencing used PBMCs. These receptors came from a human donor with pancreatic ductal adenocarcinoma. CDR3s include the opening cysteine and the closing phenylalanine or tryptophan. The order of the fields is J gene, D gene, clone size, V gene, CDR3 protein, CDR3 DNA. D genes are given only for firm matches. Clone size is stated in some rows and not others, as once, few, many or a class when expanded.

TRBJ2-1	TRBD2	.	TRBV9	CASSVVGGSYNEQFF	TGTGCCAGCAGCGTAGTCGGGGGGTCCTACAATGAGCAGTTCTTC
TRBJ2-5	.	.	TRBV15	CATSINGGQETQYF	TGTGCCACCAGCATAAACGGGGGCCAAGAGACCCAGTACTTC
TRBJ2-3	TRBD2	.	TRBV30	CAYAGGLAGGSGTDTQYF	TGTGCCTACGCCGGAGGACTAGCGGGGGGGTCGGGCACAGATACGCAGTATTTT
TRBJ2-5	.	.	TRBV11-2	CASSFGQQETQYF	TGTGCCAGCAGCTTTGGACAGCAAGAGACCCAGTACTTC
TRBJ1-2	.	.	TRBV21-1	CATPRYGYTF	TGTGCCACCCCCCGGTATGGCTACACCTTC
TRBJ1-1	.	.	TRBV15	CATSPQGTEAFF	TGTGCCACCAGCCCCCAGGGCACTGAAGCTTTCTTT
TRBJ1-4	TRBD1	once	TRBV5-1	CASKGLAGGNEKLFF	TGCGCCAGCAAGGGTCTCGCAGGGGGAAATGAAAAACTGTTTTTT
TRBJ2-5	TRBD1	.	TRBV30	CAWSGTGRGETQYF	TGTGCCTGGAGTGGGACAGGGCGGGGAGAGACCCAGTACTTC
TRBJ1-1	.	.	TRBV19	CASSIWSADTEAFF	TGTGCCAGTAGTATTTGGTCTGCGGACACTGAAGCTTTCTTT
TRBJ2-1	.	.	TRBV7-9	CASSQQGYEQFF	TGTGCCAGCAGTCAACAGGGATATGAGCAGTTCTTC
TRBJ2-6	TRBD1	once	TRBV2	CASNPGTGPIISGANVLTF	TGTGCCAGCAACCCCGGGACAGGGCCAATCATCTCTGGGGCCAACGTCCTGACTTTC
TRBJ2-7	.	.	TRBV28	CASSLRRGEQYF	TGTGCCAGCAGCCTCCGCCGGGGGGAGCAGTACTTC
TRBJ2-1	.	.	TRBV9	CASSVTGRGRDNEQFF	TGTGCCAGCAGCGTAACTGGGCGGGGGCGCGACAATGAGCAGTTCTTC
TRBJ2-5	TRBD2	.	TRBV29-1	CSVSSGGETQYF	TGCAGCGTTTCAAGCGGGGGAGAGACCCAGTACTTC
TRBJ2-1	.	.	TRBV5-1	CASSSGSQGNEQFF	TGCGCCAGCAGCAGCGGGTCGCAGGGCAATGAGCAGTTCTTC
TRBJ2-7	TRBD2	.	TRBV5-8	CASSRLALEQYF	TGTGCCAGCAGCAGACTAGCGTTGGAGCAGTACTTC
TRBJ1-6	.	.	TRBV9	CASSDRDNSPLHF	TGTGCCAGCAGCGACAGGGATAATTCACCCCTCCACTTT
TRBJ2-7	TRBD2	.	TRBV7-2	CASSLQRGRSYEQYF	TGTGCCAGCAGCTTGCAGCGGGGGCGCTCCTACGAGCAGTACTTC
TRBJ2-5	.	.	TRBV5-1	CASVGGGAQETQYF	TGCGCCAGCGTCGGCGGGGGCGCCCAAGAGACCCAGTACTTC
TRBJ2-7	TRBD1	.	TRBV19	CASSTMTGVNDEQYF	TGTGCCAGTAGTACCATGACAGGGGTTAATGACGAGCAGTACTTC
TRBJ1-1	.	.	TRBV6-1	CAARFSDTEAFF	TGTGCCGCTCGTTTTTCGGACACTGAAGCTTTCTTT
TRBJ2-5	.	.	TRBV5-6	CASSSLLDSQETQYF	TGTGCCAGCAGCTCCCTCCTGGACAGCCAAGAGACCCAGTACTTC
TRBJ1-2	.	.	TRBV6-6	CASTERGGGYTF	TGTGCCAGCACGGAAAGGGGGGGTGGCTACACCTTC
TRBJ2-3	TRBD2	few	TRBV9	CASSVDQRGGFWDTQYF	TGTGCCAGCAGCGTAGATCAGCGGGGGGGCTTTTGGGATACGCAGTATTTT
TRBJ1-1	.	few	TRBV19	CASSIVATDSVDTEAFF	TGTGCCAGTAGTATAGTCGCCACAGACAGCGTTGACACTGAAGCTTTCTTT
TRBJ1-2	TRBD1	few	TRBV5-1	CASREGQGLSNYGYTF	TGCGCCAGCAGGGAAGGACAGGGGCTTTCTAACTATGGCTACACCTTC
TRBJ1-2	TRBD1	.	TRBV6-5	CASSPQGGWNNGYTF	TGTGCCAGCAGTCCGCAGGGGGGTTGGAATAATGGCTACACCTTC
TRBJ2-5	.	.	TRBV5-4	CASSAEDSTVETQYF	TGTGCCAGCAGCGCCGAGGACTCGACTGTTGAGACCCAGTACTTC
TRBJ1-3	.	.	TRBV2	CASSKDSLSGNTIYF	TGTGCCAGCAGTAAGGACAGCCTCTCTGGAAACACCATATATTTT
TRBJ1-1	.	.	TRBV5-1	CASSLGAGGNTEAFF	TGCGCCAGCAGCTTGGGCGCGGGTGGCAACACTGAAGCTTTCTTT
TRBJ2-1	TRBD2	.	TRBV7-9	CASSLLAGDNEQFF	TGTGCCAGCAGCTTGCTAGCGGGGGACAATGAGCAGTTCTTC
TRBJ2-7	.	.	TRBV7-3	CASSPSRDKPYEQYF	TGTGCCAGCAGCCCAAGCCGGGACAAGCCCTACGAGCAGTACTTC
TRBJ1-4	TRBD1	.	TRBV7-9	CASSSGQGEGKLFF	TGTGCCAGCAGCTCTGGACAGGGGGAGGGGAAACTGTTTTTT
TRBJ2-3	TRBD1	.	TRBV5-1	CASSLERQGGTDTQYF	TGCGCCAGCAGCTTGGAACGACAGGGGGGCACAGATACGCAGTATTTT
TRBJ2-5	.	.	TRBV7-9	CASSPWTSQETQYF	TGTGCCAGCAGCCCCTGGACTTCCCAAGAGACCCAGTACTTC
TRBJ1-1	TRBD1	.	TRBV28	CASSPGGNTEAFF	TGTGCCAGCTCTCCAGGGGGCAATACTGAAGCTTTCTTT
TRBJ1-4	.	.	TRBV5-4	CASSRAGVPNEKLFF	TGTGCCAGCAGCAGAGCAGGGGTTCCTAATGAAAAACTGTTTTTT
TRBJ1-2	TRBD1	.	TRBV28	CASSFGGTGNYGYTF	TGTGCCAGCAGTTTCGGAGGGACAGGGAACTATGGCTACACCTTC
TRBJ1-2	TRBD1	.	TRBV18	CASSSGQGFGYTF	TGTGCCAGCTCCTCGGGACAGGGTTTTGGCTACACCTTC
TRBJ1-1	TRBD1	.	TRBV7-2	CASSAGTGGGNVAFF	TGTGCCAGCAGCGCGGGGACAGGGGGCGGTAATGTAGCTTTCTTT
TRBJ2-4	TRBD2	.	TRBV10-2	CASSVAGGGIQYF	TGCGCCAGCAGTGTCGCGGGGGGGGGCATTCAGTACTTC
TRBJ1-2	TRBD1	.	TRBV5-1	CASSTGQGNYGYTF	TGCGCCAGCAGTACGGGACAGGGGAACTATGGCTACACCTTC
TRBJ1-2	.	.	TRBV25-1	CASSELTANYGYTF	TGTGCCAGCAGTGAATTAACAGCAAACTATGGCTACACCTTC
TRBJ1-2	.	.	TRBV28	CASSLGGEGGYTF	TGTGCCAGCAGTTTGGGGGGGGAGGGCGGCTACACCTTC
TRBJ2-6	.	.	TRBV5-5	CASSLAGGGVGANVLTF	TGTGCCAGCAGCTTGGCCGGGGGTGGGGTCGGGGCCAACGTCCTGACTTTC
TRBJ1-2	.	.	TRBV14	CASSLSTGLGYTF	TGTGCCAGCAGCCTTTCTACAGGGCTTGGCTACACCTTC